The text below deals with one T cell receptor beta chain. Its matching antigen is unknown. This entry belongs to a study of T cell responses to AZD1222 COVID-19 vaccine. Study background: Doses given second, at about 4 or about 12 weeks, were pooled. Study-wide results and caveats: The study found Spike-specific TCR breadth and depth rose after two AZD1222 doses. Spike-spanning, vaccine-associated CD4 TCRs were dominant at 160-218 and 743-854.

The CDR3 is 13 residues long. The germline CDR1 and CDR2 sequences are SGHVS and FQNEAQ. Trimming took 3 bases from V and 1 from J, leaving 7 bases between them. Sequencing used immunoSEQ multiplex PCR; TCRdb keeps in-frame clones, though not all of them. The sample consists of approximately 140,000 clones, roughly nine tenths of them appearing once. The sample here was peripheral blood, taken on day 0 of AZD1222 vaccination. The chain uses TRBV7-8 and TRBJ2-7, with D perhaps TRBD2 (6 bases). The sequence came from an adult in good health. CDR3 residues: CASSLGLSYEQYF. The CDR3 bases are TGTGCCAGCAGCTTGGGACTGTCCTACGAGCAGTACTTC.